This TCR beta chain emerged from a study of blood T cell repertoires in COVID-19. On the study more broadly: The analysed material was cDNA or gDNA that came from T cells, B-cell-depleted T cells, or PBMCs.

Sequencing used immunoSEQ multiplex PCR; TCRdb keeps in-frame clones, though not all of them. The data hold roughly 160,000 clones, with roughly 89% observed a single time. There are 15 residues in the CDR3. The germline V gene has CDR1 KGHSH and CDR2 LQKENI. V lost 3 bases and J lost 5, with 11 bases in between. The receptor was derived from a woman aged 70-85 years with COVID-19, enrolled during active disease. Sequenced material: peripheral blood. The rearrangement links TRBV18 to TRBJ1-6; D is uncertain. As DNA, the CDR3 is TGTGCCAGCTCACCGTCCGGGTTGGATAATTCACCCCTCCACTTT. This sequence encodes CASSPSGLDNSPLHF.